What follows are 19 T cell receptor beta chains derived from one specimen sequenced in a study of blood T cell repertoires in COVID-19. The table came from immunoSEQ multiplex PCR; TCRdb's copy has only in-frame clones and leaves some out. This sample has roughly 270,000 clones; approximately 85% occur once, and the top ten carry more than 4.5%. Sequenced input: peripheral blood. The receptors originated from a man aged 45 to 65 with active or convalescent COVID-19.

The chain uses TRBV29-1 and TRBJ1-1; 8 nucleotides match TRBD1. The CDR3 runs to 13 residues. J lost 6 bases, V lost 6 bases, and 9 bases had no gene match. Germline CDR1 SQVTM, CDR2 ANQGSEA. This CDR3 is CSVLRQGYSEAFF. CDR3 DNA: TGCAGCGTACTGAGACAGGGGTACTCTGAAGCTTTCTTT.

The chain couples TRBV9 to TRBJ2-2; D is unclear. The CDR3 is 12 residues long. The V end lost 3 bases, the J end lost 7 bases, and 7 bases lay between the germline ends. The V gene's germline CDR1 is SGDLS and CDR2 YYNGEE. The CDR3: CASSADSGELFF. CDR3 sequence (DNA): TGTGCCAGCAGCGCCGATAGCGGGGAGCTGTTTTTT.

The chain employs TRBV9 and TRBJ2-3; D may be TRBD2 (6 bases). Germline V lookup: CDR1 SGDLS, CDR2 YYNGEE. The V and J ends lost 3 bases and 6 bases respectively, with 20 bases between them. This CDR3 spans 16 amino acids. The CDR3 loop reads CASSGRTTSSADTQYF. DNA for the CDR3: TGTGCCAGCAGCGGAAGGACTACATCAAGTGCGGATACGCAGTATTTT.

The DNA of the CDR3 is TGTGCCAGCAGTGAACCGGGTAGGAGGGAGGGGAATTCACCCCTCCACTTT. Translation gives CASSEPGRREGNSPLHF. The rearrangement links TRBV6-1 to TRBJ1-6, with D perhaps TRBD1 (5 bases). Trimming cost V 2 bases and J 7 bases, with 18 bases left between them. CDR3 length: 17 amino acids. Germline assignment: CDR1 MNHNS and CDR2 SASEGT.

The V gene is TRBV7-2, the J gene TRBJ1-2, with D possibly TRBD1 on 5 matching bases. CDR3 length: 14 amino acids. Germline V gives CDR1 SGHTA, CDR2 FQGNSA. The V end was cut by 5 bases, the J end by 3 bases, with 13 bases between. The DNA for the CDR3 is TGTGCCAGCAGCGAACCACCAGGGTACTATGGCTACACCTTC. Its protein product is CASSEPPGYYGYTF.

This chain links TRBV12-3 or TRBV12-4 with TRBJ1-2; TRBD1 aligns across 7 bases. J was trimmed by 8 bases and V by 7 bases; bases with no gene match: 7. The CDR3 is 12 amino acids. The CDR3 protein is CASTDRARGYTF. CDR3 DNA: TGTGCCAGCACAGACAGGGCTCGAGGCTACACCTTC.

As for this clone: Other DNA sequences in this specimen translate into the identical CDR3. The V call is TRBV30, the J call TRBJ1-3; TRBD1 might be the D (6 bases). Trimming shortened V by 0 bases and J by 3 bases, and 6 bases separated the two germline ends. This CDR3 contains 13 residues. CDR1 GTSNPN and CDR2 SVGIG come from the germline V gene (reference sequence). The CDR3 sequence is CAWSVQGGNTIYF. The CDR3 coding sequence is TGTGCCTGGAGTGTACAGGGTGGAAACACCATATATTTT. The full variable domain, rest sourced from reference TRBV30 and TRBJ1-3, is SQTIHQWPATLVQPVGSPLSLECTVEGTSNPNLYWYRQAAGRGLQLLFYSVGIGQISSEVPQNLSASRPQDRQFILSSKKLLLSDSGFYLCAWSVQGGNTIYFGEGSWLTVV.

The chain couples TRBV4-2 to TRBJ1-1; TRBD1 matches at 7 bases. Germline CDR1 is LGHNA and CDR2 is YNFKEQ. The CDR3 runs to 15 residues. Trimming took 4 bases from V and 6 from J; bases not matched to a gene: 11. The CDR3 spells CASSRDSGFEAEAFF. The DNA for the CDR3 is TGTGCCAGCAGCCGGGACAGTGGGTTTGAGGCTGAAGCTTTCTTT.

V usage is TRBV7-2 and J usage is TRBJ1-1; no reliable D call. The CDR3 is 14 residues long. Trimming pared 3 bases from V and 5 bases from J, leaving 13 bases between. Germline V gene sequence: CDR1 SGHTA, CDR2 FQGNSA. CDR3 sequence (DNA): TGTGCCAGCAGCTTTCAGGCCCTTGGGACTGAAGCTTTCTTT. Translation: CASSFQALGTEAFF.

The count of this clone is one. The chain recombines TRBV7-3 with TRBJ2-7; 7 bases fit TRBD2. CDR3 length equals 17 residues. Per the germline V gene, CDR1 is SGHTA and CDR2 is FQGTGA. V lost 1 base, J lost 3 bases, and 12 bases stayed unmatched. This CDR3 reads CASSLRARGGSHYEQYF. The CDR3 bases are TGTGCCAGCAGCTTAAGGGCTCGGGGCGGGAGCCACTACGAGCAGTACTTC.

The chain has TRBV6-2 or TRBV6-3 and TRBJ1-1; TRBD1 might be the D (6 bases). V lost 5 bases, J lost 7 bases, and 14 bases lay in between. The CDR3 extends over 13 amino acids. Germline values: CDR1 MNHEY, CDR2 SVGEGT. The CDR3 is CASSVQGSFEAFF. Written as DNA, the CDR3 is TGTGCCAGCAGTGTACAGGGAAGTTTTGAAGCTTTCTTT.

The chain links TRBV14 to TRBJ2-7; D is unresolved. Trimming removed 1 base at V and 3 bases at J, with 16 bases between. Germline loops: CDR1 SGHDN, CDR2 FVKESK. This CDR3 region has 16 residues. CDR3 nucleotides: TGTGCCAGCAGCCAAGGTCGAAGCCTCACCCTCTACGAGCAGTACTTC. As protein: CASSQGRSLTLYEQYF.

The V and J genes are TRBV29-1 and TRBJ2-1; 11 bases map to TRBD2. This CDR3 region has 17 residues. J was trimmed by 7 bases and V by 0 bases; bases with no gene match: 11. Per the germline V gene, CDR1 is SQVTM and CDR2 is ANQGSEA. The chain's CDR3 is CSVEDGLAGGLRNEQFF. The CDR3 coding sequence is TGCAGCGTTGAAGATGGGCTAGCGGGAGGTCTAAGGAATGAGCAGTTCTTC.

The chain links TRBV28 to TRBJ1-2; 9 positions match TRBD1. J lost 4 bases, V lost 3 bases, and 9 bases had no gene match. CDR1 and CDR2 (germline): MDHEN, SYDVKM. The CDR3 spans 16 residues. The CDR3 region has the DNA TGTGCCAGCAGTTTCTACACAGGGGGCCTTGGCTATGGCTACACCTTC. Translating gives CASSFYTGGLGYGYTF.

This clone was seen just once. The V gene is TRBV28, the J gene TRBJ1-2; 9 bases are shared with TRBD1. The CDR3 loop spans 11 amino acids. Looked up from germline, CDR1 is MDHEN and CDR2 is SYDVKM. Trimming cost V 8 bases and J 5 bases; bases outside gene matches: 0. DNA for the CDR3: TGTGCCAGCGGACAGGGGTATGGCTACACCTTC. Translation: CASGQGYGYTF.

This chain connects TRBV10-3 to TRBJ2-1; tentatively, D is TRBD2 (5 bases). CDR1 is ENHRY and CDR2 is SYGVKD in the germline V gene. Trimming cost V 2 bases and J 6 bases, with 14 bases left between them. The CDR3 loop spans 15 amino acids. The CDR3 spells CAISERQGGRNEQFF. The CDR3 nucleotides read TGTGCCATCAGTGAGAGGCAAGGAGGCCGCAATGAGCAGTTCTTC.

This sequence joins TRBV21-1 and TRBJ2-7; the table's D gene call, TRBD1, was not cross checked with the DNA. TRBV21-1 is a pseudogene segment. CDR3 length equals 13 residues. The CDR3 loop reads CASKVDSSYEQYF. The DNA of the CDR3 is TGTGCCAGCAAAGTAGACAGTTCCTACGAGCAGTACTTC.

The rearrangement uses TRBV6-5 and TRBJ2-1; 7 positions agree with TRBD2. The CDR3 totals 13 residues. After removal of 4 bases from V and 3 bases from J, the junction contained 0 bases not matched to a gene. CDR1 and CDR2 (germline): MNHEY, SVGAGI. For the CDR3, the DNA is TGTGCCAGCAGTTGGACTAGCTACAATGAGCAGTTCTTC. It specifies CASSWTSYNEQFF.

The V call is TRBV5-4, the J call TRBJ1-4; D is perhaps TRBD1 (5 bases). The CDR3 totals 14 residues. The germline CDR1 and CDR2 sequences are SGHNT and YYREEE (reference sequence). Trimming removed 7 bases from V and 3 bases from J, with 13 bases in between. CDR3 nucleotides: TGTGCCAGCTCTAGGACGGGGGCTAATGAAAAACTGTTTTTT. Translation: CASSRTGANEKLFF.